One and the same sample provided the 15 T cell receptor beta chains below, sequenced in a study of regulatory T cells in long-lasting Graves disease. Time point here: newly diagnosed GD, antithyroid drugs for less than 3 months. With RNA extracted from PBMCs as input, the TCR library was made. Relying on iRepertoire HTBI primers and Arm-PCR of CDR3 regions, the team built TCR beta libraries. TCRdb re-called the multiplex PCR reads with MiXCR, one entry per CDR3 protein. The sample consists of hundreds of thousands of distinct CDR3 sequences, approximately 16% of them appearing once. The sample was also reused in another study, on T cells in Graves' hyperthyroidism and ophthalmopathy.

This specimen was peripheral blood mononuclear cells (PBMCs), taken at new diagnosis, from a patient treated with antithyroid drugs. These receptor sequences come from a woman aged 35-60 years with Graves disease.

CDR3 sequence: CSSRLDTEAFF. In nucleotides, the CDR3 is TGCAGCTCTAGGCTGGACACTGAAGCTTTCTTT. This chain joins TRBV29-1 and TRBJ1-1; D is ambiguous. This CDR3 has 11 amino acids. The V end lost 8 bases, the J end lost 3 bases, and 10 bases lay between the germline ends. Germline V gene data show CDR1 as SQVTM and CDR2 as ANQGSEA.

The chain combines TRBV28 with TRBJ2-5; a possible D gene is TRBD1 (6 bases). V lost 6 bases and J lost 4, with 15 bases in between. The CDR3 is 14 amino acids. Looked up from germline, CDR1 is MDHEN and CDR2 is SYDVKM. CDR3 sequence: CASRSQGLGETQYF. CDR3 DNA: TGTGCCAGCAGATCTCAGGGGCTCGGAGAGACCCAGTACTTC.

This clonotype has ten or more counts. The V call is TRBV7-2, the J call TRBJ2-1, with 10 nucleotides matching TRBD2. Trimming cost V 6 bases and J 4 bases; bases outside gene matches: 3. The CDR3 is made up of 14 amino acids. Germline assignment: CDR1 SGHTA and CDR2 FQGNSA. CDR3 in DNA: TGTGCCAGCAGACTAGCGGGGCATTACAATGAGCAGTTCTTC. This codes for CASRLAGHYNEQFF.

CDR3 bases: TGCAGTGCTAGCCCTAGCGCTAGCACAGATACGCAGTATTTT. Encoded protein: CSASPSASTDTQYF. The chain links TRBV20-1 to TRBJ2-3; D might be TRBD2 (6 bases). Looked up from germline, CDR1 is DFQATT and CDR2 is SNEGSKA (reference sequence). CDR3 length: 14 amino acids. The V end was cut by 3 bases, the J end by 0 bases, with 10 bases between.

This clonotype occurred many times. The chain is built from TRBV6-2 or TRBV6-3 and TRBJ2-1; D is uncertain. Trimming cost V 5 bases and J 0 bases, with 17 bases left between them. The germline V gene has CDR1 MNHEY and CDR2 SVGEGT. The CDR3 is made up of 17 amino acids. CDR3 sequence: CASSGYMDLSSYNEQFF. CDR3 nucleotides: TGTGCCAGCAGTGGATACATGGATTTAAGCTCCTACAATGAGCAGTTCTTC.

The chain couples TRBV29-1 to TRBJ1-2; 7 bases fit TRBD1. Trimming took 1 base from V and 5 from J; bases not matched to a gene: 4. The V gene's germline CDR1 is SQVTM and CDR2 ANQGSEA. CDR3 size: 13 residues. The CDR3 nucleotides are TGCAGCGTTGAAGGCAGGGGGTGGTATGGCTACACCTTC. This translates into CSVEGRGWYGYTF.

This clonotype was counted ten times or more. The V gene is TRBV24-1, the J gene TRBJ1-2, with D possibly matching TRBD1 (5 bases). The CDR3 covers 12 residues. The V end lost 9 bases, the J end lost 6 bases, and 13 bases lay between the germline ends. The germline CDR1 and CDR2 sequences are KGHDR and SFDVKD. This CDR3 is CATWGRRDGYTF. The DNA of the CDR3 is TGTGCCACCTGGGGACGGAGGGATGGCTACACCTTC.

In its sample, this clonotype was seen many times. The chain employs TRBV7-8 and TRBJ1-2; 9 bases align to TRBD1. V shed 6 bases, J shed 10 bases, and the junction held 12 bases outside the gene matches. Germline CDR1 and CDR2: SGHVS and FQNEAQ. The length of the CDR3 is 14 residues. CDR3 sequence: CASRASGTGSVYTF. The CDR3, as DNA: TGTGCCAGCAGGGCTTCCGGGACAGGGTCCGTCTACACCTTC.

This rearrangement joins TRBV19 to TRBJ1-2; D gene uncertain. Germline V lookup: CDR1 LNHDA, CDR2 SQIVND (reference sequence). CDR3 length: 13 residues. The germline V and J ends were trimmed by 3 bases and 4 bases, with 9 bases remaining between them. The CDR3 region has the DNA TGTGCCAGTAGTATGAACAGAGGCTATGGCTACACCTTC. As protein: CASSMNRGYGYTF.

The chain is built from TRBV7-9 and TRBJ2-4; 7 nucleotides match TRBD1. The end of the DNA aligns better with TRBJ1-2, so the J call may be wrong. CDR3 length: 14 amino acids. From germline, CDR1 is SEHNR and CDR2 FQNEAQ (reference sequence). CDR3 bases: TGTGCCAGCAGCCCTAGACAGGGTGAGGATGGCTACACCTTC. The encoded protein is CASSPRQGEDGYTF.

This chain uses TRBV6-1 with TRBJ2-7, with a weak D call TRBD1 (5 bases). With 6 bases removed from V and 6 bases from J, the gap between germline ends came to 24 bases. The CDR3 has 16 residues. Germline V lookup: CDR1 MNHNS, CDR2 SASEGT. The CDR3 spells CASSRTKGRTSGEQYF. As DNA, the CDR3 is TGTGCCAGCAGCCGTACTAAGGGGCGGACCTCGGGCGAGCAGTACTTC.

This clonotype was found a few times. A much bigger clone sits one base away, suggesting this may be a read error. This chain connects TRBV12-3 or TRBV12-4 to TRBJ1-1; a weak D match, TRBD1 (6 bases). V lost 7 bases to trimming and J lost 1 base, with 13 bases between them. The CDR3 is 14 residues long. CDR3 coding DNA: TGTGCCAGCAATGGGACATCTCAGAACACTGAAGCTTTCTTT. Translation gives CASNGTSQNTEAFF.

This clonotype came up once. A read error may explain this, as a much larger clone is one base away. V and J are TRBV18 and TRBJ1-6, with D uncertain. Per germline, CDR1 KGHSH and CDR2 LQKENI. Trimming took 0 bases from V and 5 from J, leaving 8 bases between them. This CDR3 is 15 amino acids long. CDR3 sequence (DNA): TGTGCCAGCTCACCACCGAGGCGGAATAATTCACCCCTCCACTTT. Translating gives CASSPPRRNNSPLHF.

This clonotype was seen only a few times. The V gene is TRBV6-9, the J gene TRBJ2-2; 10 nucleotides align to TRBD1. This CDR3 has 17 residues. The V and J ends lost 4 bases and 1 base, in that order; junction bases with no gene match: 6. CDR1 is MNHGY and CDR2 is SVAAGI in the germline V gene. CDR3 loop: CASSFRQGAVNTGELFF. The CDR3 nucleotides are TGTGCCAGCAGTTTTCGACAGGGGGCGGTGAACACCGGGGAGCTGTTTTTT.

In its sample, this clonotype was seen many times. The CDR3 DNA follows: TGTGCCAGCAGCCAGGATGGTAACAGGGAGACCCAGTACTTC. Its translation: CASSQDGNRETQYF. The V and J genes are TRBV3-1 and TRBJ2-5, with D possibly being TRBD1 (5 bases). CDR1 is LGHDT, CDR2 YNNKEL, per germline (reference sequence). Trimming shortened V by 3 bases and J by 5 bases, and 13 bases separated the two germline ends. The CDR3 is 14 residues long.